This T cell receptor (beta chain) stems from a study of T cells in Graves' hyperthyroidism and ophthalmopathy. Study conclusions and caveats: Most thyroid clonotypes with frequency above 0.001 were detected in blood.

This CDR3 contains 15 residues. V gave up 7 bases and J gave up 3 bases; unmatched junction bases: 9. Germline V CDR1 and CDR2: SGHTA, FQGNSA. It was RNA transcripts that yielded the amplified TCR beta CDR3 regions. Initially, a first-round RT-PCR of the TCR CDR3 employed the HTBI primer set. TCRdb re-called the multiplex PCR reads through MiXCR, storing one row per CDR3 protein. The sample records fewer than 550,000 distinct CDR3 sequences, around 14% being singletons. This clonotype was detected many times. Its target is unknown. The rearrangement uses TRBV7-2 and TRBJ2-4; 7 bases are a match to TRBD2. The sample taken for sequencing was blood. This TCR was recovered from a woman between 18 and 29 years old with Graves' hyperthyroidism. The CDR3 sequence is CASISSVAGKNIQYF. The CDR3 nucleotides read TGTGCCAGCATCTCATCCGTAGCGGGCAAAAACATTCAGTACTTC.